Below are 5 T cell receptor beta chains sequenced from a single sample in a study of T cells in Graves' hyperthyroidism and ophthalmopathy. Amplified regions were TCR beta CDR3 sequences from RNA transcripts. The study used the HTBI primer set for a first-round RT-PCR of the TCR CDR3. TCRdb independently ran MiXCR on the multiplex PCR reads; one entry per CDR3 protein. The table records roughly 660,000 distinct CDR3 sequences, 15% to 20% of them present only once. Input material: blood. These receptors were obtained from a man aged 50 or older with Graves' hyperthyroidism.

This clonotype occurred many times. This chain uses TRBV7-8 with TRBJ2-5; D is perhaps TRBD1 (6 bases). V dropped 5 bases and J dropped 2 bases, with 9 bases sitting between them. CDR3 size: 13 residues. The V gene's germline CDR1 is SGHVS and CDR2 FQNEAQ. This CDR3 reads CASSRTAQETQYF. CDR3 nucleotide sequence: TGTGCCAGCAGCCGGACAGCGCAAGAGACCCAGTACTTC.

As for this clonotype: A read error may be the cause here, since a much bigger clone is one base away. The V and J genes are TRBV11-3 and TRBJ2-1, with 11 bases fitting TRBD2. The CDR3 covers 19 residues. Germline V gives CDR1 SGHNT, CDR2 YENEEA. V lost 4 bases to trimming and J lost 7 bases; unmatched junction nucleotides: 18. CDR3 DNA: TGTGCCAGCAGCTGGGTAGCGGGAGGGCCCTTCGATGGTTCGAATGAGCAGTTCTTC. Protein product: CASSWVAGGPFDGSNEQFF.

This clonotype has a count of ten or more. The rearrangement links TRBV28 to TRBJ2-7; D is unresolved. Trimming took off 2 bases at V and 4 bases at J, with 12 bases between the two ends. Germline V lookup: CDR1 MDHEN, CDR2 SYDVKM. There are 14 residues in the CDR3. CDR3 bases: TGTGCCAGCAGTTTACATTTCGGAATGTACGAGCAGTACTTC. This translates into CASSLHFGMYEQYF.

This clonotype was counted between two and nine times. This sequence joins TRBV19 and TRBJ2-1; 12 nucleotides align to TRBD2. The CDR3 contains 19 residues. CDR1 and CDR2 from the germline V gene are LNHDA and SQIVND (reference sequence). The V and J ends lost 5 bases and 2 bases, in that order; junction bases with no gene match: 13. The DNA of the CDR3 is TGTGCCAGTAGTTTAAAAGGGCTAGCGGGAGGGCAAGCCTACAATGAGCAGTTCTTC. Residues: CASSLKGLAGGQAYNEQFF.

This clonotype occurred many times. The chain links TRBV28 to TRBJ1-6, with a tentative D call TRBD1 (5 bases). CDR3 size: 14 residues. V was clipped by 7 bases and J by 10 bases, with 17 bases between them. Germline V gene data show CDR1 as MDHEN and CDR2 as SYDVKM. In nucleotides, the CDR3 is TGTGCCAGCACCGGGGCCGCGCAAGGATCACCCCTCCACTTT. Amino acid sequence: CASTGAAQGSPLHF.